Shown below are 10 T cell receptor beta chains from a single sample sequenced in a study of T cell responses to AZD1222 COVID-19 vaccine. Clones were read by immunoSEQ multiplex PCR, and TCRdb kept only the in-frame ones, dropping some. The sample consists of some 140,000 clones, 91% of them appearing once. The source material was peripheral blood, sampled on day 0 of AZD1222 vaccination. Receptors originate from an adult in good health.

The J gene is TRBJ2-7, the V gene TRBV5-1; D is unresolved. Germline values: CDR1 SGHRS, CDR2 YFSETQ. The CDR3 covers 14 residues. Trimming took off 0 bases at V and 0 bases at J, with 7 bases between the two ends. The CDR3 DNA sequence: TGCGCCAGCAGCTTGGTTCCCCTCTCCTACGAGCAGTACTTC. Residues: CASSLVPLSYEQYF.

The rearrangement links TRBV4-3 to TRBJ2-1, with D tentatively TRBD1 (5 bases). CDR3 size: 17 residues. Germline assignment: CDR1 LGHNA and CDR2 YSLEER. Trimming took off 1 base at V and 1 base at J, with 14 bases between the two ends. The CDR3 region has the DNA TGCGCCAGCAGCCAAGTGGGGCGGTTCCGATCCTACAATGAGCAGTTCTTC. Amino acid sequence: CASSQVGRFRSYNEQFF.

This sequence joins TRBV19 and TRBJ2-7, with 10 nucleotides matching TRBD1. The CDR3 runs to 14 residues. The germline V gene encodes CDR1 LNHDA and CDR2 SQIVND (reference sequence). V was pared by 7 bases and J by 7 bases, with 10 bases of the junction left unmatched. The CDR3 loop reads CASKPGQGSGEQYF. CDR3 DNA: TGTGCCAGTAAACCGGGACAGGGGAGCGGGGAGCAGTACTTC.

The CDR3 region is CASSLGRTGGTYEQYF. The CDR3 DNA reads as TGTGCCAGCAGCTTAGGCCGGACAGGGGGAACCTACGAGCAGTACTTC. The rearrangement uses TRBV13 and TRBJ2-7; TRBD1 matches at 10 bases. From germline, CDR1 is PRHDT and CDR2 FYEKMQ (reference sequence). The V gene end was trimmed by 0 bases and the J gene end by 2 bases; junction bases not matched to a gene: 4. The CDR3 is 16 residues long.

V usage is TRBV5-4 and J usage is TRBJ2-2; possibly TRBD1 or TRBD2 for D (5 bases each). CDR1 SGHNT and CDR2 YYREEE come from the germline V gene (reference sequence). The CDR3 totals 15 residues. Between the trimmed V and J ends, which lost 1 base and 4 bases, there was a span of 11 bases. Here the CDR3 reads CASSLSGRGTGELFF. The CDR3 DNA follows: TGTGCCAGCAGCTTGTCGGGGCGCGGCACCGGGGAGCTGTTTTTT.

The rearrangement uses TRBV29-1 and TRBJ1-1; the D gene is possibly TRBD1 (5 bases). The CDR3 loop spans 14 amino acids. The germline V gene has CDR1 SQVTM and CDR2 ANQGSEA. Trimming pared 5 bases from V and 3 bases from J, leaving 16 bases between. In nucleotides, the CDR3 is TGCAGCGTTCCAGCTTGGGACGGATACACTGAAGCTTTCTTT. Translated: CSVPAWDGYTEAFF.

The chain employs TRBV27 and TRBJ2-2; D unclear. The CDR3 has 15 amino acids. Germline CDR1 reads MNHEY; CDR2 reads SMNVEV (reference sequence). Trimming removed 3 bases at V and 2 bases at J, with 10 bases between. This chain's CDR3 is CASSFSRSNTGELFF. The CDR3 DNA sequence: TGTGCCAGCAGTTTCAGCCGGAGTAACACCGGGGAGCTGTTTTTT.

In nucleotides, the CDR3 is TGTGCCTGGACCAGGCTCTCTGGAAACACCATATATTTT. Its protein is CAWTRLSGNTIYF. The rearrangement links TRBV30 to TRBJ1-3; D remains unclear. This CDR3 has 13 residues. Trimming cost V 4 bases and J 0 bases, with 7 bases left between them. Looked up from germline, CDR1 is GTSNPN and CDR2 is SVGIG (reference sequence). Complete variable domain (other parts from reference TRBV30 and TRBJ1-3): SQTIHQWPATLVQPVGSPLSLECTVEGTSNPNLYWYRQAAGRGLQLLFYSVGIGQISSEVPQNLSASRPQDRQFILSSKKLLLSDSGFYLCAWTRLSGNTIYFGEGSWLTVV.

The CDR3 is CASSLPGTPGRLGYTF. The CDR3 DNA reads as TGTGCCAGCAGTCTTCCGGGGACACCGGGTCGTCTCGGCTACACCTTC. V is TRBV28 and J is TRBJ1-2, with D tentatively TRBD1 (6 bases). Trimming removed 5 bases at V and 8 bases at J, with 24 bases between. Germline values: CDR1 MDHEN, CDR2 SYDVKM. The CDR3 length is 16 residues.

The chain recombines TRBV5-6 with TRBJ2-3; D ambiguous. Germline assignment: CDR1 SGHDT and CDR2 YYEEEE. CDR3 size: 12 residues. V was pared by 1 base and J by 6 bases, with 6 bases between. CDR3 bases: TGTGCCAGCAGCTTGTTCAGGGATACGCAGTATTTT. It is translated as CASSLFRDTQYF.